These 18 T cell receptor beta chains originate from one sample sequenced in a study of CD8+ T cells in alopecia areata. The sequencing template was cDNA reverse transcribed from extracted RNA. Profiling relied on immunoSEQ multiplex PCR, and the TCRdb table lists in-frame clones only, not all of them. The sample records 150,000 to 200,000 clones, around 59% being singletons. Sample treatment: oral pan-JAK inhibitor, 5-10 mg twice daily. The material was CD4+ T cells sorted from blood, obtained at week 24, from a patient treated with tofacitinib. These receptors were obtained from a human donor with alopecia areata.

Only a few counts were recorded for this clone. The J gene is TRBJ1-1, the V gene TRBV27; TRBD1 matches 7 bases. There are 13 residues in the CDR3. V was pared by 5 bases and J by 7 bases, with 7 bases of the junction left unmatched. Germline assignment: CDR1 MNHEY and CDR2 SMNVEV (reference sequence). CDR3 in DNA: TGTGCCAGCAGTCCCGAGGGGGCCGATGAAGCTTTCTTT. It encodes CASSPEGADEAFF.

The chain combines TRBV11-3 with TRBJ1-1, with D unclear. The CDR3 extends over 16 amino acids. CDR1 is SGHNT, CDR2 YENEEA, per germline. The V and J ends lost 3 bases and 3 bases respectively, with 17 bases between them. In DNA, the CDR3 is TGTGCCAGCAGCTTGGGCAAGGCCGAAGTGGACACTGAAGCTTTCTTT. As protein: CASSLGKAEVDTEAFF.

A few counts support this clone. The CDR3 reads CASSLDDRTYEQYF. The CDR3 DNA follows: TGTGCCAGCAGCTTGGACGACAGGACCTACGAGCAGTACTTC. V is TRBV5-6 and J is TRBJ2-7; TRBD1 might be the D (6 bases). CDR1 is SGHDT and CDR2 is YYEEEE in the germline V gene. Trimming removed 0 bases from V and 2 bases from J, with 9 bases in between. The CDR3 is 14 residues long.

This clone turned up a few times. The chain employs TRBV29-1 and TRBJ2-3; D unclear. Per germline, CDR1 SQVTM and CDR2 ANQGSEA. Trimming left V 8 bases short and J 1 base short, with 10 bases between. The CDR3 is made up of 12 amino acids. The CDR3 loop is CSLRRGTDTQYF. The CDR3 DNA sequence: TGCAGCCTGCGCCGGGGCACAGATACGCAGTATTTT.

The rearrangement joins TRBV6-1 to TRBJ1-5; 9 bases are shared with TRBD1. V lost 3 bases, J lost 6 bases, and 6 bases stayed unmatched. Germline loops: CDR1 MNHNS, CDR2 SASEGT. The CDR3 spans 15 residues. CDR3 DNA sequence: TGTGCCAGCAGTGATGGACAGGGGCGCGGTCAGCCCCAGCATTTT. It specifies CASSDGQGRGQPQHF.

V usage is TRBV29-1 and J usage is TRBJ2-4; D not certain. The CDR3 has 14 residues. V dropped 1 base and J dropped 0 bases, with 7 bases sitting between them. The germline V gene has CDR1 SQVTM and CDR2 ANQGSEA. CDR3 amino acids: CSVEVTGAKNIQYF. CDR3 sequence (DNA): TGCAGCGTTGAAGTCACCGGAGCCAAAAACATTCAGTACTTC.

This clone was recorded a few times. The rearrangement uses TRBV2 and TRBJ2-7; possible D gene TRBD2, 5 bases. The CDR3 covers 12 residues. V lost 6 bases and J lost 3, with 9 bases in between. Germline V gene data show CDR1 as SNHLY and CDR2 as FYNNEI. This chain's CDR3 is CASSGEGYEQYF. CDR3 DNA sequence: TGTGCCAGCAGCGGAGAGGGCTACGAGCAGTACTTC.

Written as DNA, the CDR3 is TGTGCCAGCAGAACAAGTGTGGGTGCCGGCGGTCGCGGCACAGATACGCAGTATTTT. Its translation: CASRTSVGAGGRGTDTQYF. The J gene is TRBJ2-3, the V gene TRBV11-2; no definite D call. CDR3 length: 19 residues. V was cut by 6 bases and J by 1 base, with 26 bases left in between. Germline loops: CDR1 SGHAT, CDR2 FQNNGV. Filled out from reference TRBV11-2 and TRBJ2-3, the complete variable domain reads EAGVAQSPRYKIIEKRQSVAFWCNPISGHATLYWYQQILGQGPKLLIQFQNNGVVDDSQLPKDRFSAERLKGVDSTLKIQPAKLEDSAVYLCASRTSVGAGGRGTDTQYFGPGTRLTVL.

The V call is TRBV7-9, the J call TRBJ2-7, with 8 positions matching TRBD2. V dropped 3 bases and J dropped 4; count of bases not matched to a gene: 5. The germline V gene encodes CDR1 SEHNR and CDR2 FQNEAQ (reference sequence). The CDR3 is 14 residues long. The CDR3 loop reads CASSFGTRPYEQYF. The CDR3 region has the DNA TGTGCCAGCAGCTTTGGGACTAGACCTTACGAGCAGTACTTC.

The CDR3 is CSVSIGGSNQPQHF. The CDR3 nucleotides are TGCAGCGTGTCTATAGGGGGGAGCAATCAGCCCCAGCATTTT. The rearrangement uses TRBV29-1 and TRBJ1-5, with a weak D call TRBD1 (6 bases). CDR1 is SQVTM and CDR2 is ANQGSEA in the germline V gene. The ends were cut back, 6 bases at V and 1 base at J, with 13 bases in the middle. The CDR3 loop spans 14 amino acids.

The V and J genes are TRBV30 and TRBJ1-1; no definite D call. Trimming took off 4 bases at V and 2 bases at J, with 11 bases between the two ends. The CDR3 has 13 residues. CDR1 is GTSNPN and CDR2 is SVGIG in the germline V gene (reference sequence). As DNA, the CDR3 is TGTGCCTGGATTCGTGTGCAAAACACTGAAGCTTTCTTT. This translates into CAWIRVQNTEAFF.

This rearrangement joins TRBV4-2 to TRBJ2-7; D is undetermined. The CDR3 extends over 14 amino acids. Germline CDR1 is LGHNA and CDR2 is YNFKEQ. V lost 3 bases and J 3 bases, leaving 12 bases between the germline ends. The CDR3: CASSQDLVIYEQYF. CDR3 DNA: TGTGCCAGCAGCCAGGACCTAGTAATCTACGAGCAGTACTTC.

The sample holds a few counts of this clone. This rearrangement joins TRBV29-1 to TRBJ2-1; no reliable D call. Germline CDR1 is SQVTM and CDR2 is ANQGSEA. V was cut by 3 bases and J by 0 bases, with 9 bases left in between. The CDR3 has 14 residues. CDR3 DNA: TGCAGCGTTGATATGTCCGACTCCTACAATGAGCAGTTCTTC. This encodes CSVDMSDSYNEQFF.

The CDR3 reads CASSVEWYEQYF. CDR3 in DNA: TGTGCCAGCAGTGTGGAGTGGTACGAGCAGTACTTC. The rearrangement uses TRBV2 and TRBJ2-7; no definite D call. Germline CDR1 SNHLY, CDR2 FYNNEI. The V and J ends lost 4 bases and 4 bases respectively, with 8 bases between them. The CDR3 contains 12 residues.

The chain links TRBV30 to TRBJ2-3, with D unclear. This CDR3 is 13 amino acids long. The germline gives CDR1 GTSNPN, CDR2 SVGIG (reference sequence). Trimming removed 3 bases from V and 2 bases from J, with 9 bases in between. The CDR3 is CAWRRRFTDTQYF. The CDR3 nucleotides are TGTGCCTGGAGACGCAGATTCACAGATACGCAGTATTTT. Full variable domain (missing parts from reference TRBV30 and TRBJ2-3): SQTIHQWPATLVQPVGSPLSLECTVEGTSNPNLYWYRQAAGRGLQLLFYSVGIGQISSEVPQNLSASRPQDRQFILSSKKLLLSDSGFYLCAWRRRFTDTQYFGPGTRLTVL.

The chain couples TRBV4-1 to TRBJ2-3, with 7 nucleotides matching TRBD2. The CDR3 loop spans 19 amino acids. V shed 1 base and J 0 bases; nucleotides not matched to a gene: 13. Germline V CDR1 and CDR2: MGHRA, YSYEKL. The CDR3 region has the DNA TGCGCCAGCAGCCAAGCCAGAGCGGGGTGGAGAACTAGCACAGATACGCAGTATTTT. Amino acid sequence: CASSQARAGWRTSTDTQYF.

The gene calls are TRBV7-2 and TRBJ2-5; TRBD2 is a possible D gene (6 bases). Trimming pared 1 base from V and 6 bases from J, leaving 15 bases between. CDR1 is SGHTA and CDR2 is FQGNSA in the germline V gene. The CDR3 loop spans 15 amino acids. Here the CDR3 reads CASSLVGGAVKTQYF. The CDR3 DNA reads as TGTGCCAGCAGCTTAGTGGGCGGGGCGGTAAAGACCCAGTACTTC.

This clone was detected a few times. The chain joins TRBV4-2 to TRBJ2-7, with 8 bases matching TRBD1. The CDR3 is 15 residues long. Germline-derived CDR1 and CDR2 are LGHNA and YNFKEQ. Trimming took 4 bases from V and 2 from J; bases not matched to a gene: 7. Written as DNA, the CDR3 is TGTGCCAGCAGCCTATACAGGGGGTCAGCCTACGAGCAGTACTTC. This translates into CASSLYRGSAYEQYF.